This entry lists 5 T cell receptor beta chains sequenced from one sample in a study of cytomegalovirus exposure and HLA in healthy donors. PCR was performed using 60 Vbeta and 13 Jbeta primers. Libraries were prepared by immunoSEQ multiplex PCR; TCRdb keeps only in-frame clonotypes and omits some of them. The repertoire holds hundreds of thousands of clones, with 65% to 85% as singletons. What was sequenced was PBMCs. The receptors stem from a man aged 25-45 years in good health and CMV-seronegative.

In DNA form, the CDR3 reads TGCGCCAGCAGCTCCGACGGACAGGGGATAGAGACCCAGTACTTC. Translating gives CASSSDGQGIETQYF. V usage is TRBV5-1 and J usage is TRBJ2-5; TRBD1 agrees at 9 bases. Germline-derived CDR1 and CDR2 are SGHRS and YFSETQ. J gave up 4 bases and V 3 bases, and 7 bases lay outside the gene matches. This CDR3 is built from 15 residues. Looking up the rest from reference TRBV5-1 and TRBJ2-5 gives the full variable domain: KAGVTQTPRYLIKTRGQQVTLSCSPISGHRSVSWYQQTPGQGLQFLFEYFSETQRNKGNFPGRFSGRQFSNSRSEMNVSTLELGDSALYLCASSSDGQGIETQYFGPGTRLLVL.

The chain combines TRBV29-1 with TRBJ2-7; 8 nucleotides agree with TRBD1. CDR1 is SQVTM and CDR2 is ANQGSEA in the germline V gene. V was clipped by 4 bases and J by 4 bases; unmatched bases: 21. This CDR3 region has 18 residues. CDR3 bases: TGCAGCGTTGTAACCAACATTCTCCTGGGACAGGAGAGATACGAGCAGTACTTC. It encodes CSVVTNILLGQERYEQYF.

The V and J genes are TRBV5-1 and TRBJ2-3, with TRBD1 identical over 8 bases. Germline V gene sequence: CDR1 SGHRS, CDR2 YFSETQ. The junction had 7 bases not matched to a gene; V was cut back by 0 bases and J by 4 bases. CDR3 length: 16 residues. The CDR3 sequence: CASSLGQGAPSDTQYF. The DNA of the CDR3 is TGCGCCAGCAGCTTGGGGCAGGGGGCGCCTTCAGATACGCAGTATTTT.

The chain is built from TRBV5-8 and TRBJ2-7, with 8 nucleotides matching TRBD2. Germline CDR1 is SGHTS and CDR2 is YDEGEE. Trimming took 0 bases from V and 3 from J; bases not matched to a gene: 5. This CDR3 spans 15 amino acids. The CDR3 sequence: CASSLVAAGVYEQYF. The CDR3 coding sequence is TGTGCCAGCAGCTTGGTGGCAGCGGGGGTCTACGAGCAGTACTTC.

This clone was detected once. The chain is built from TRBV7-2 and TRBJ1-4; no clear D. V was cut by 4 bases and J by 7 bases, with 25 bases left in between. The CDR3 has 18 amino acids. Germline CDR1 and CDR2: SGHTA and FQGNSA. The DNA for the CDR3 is TGTGCCAGCAGCTCACTACCTGCGGGTCGGGGTTCTGGTGAAAAACTGTTTTTT. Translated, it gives CASSSLPAGRGSGEKLFF.